This TCR beta chain was recovered during a study of blood T cell repertoires in COVID-19. Looking at the study overall: Acute and convalescent COVID-19 specimens originated in the United States, Italy and Spain. T cells, B-cell-depleted T cells, or PBMCs provided the cDNA or gDNA that served as material.

Seattle patients were enrolled during active infection and followed longitudinally. Authors' analysis steps: Researchers report that nucleated cell counts were estimated from reference gene primer amplification. The protocol was immunoSEQ multiplex PCR, while the TCRdb copy is restricted to in-frame clones and leaves out a portion. V and J calls and clone size are given by that table; D and trimming were obtained from the DNA. The table has roughly 410,000 clones, around 87% seen once. The germline CDR1 and CDR2 sequences are KGHSH and LQKENI. V shed 3 bases and J 1 base; nucleotides not matched to a gene: 4. CDR3 size: 15 residues.

This clonotype was obtained from a woman aged 55 to 70 with COVID-19, enrolled during active disease. Sequencing input: peripheral blood. The chain is built from TRBV18 and TRBJ2-5, with TRBD2 identical over 8 bases. In DNA form, the CDR3 reads TGTGCCAGCTCACCTTTTAGCGGGGCCCAAGAGACCCAGTACTTC. This sequence encodes CASSPFSGAQETQYF. Full variable domain (remainder filled in from reference TRBV18 and TRBJ2-5): NAGVMQNPRHLVRRRGQEARLRCSPMKGHSHVYWYRQLPEEGLKFMVYLQKENIIDESGMPKERFSAEFPKEGPSILRIQQVVRGDSAAYFCASSPFSGAQETQYFGPGTRLLVL.